The 32 T cell receptor beta chains listed next were all sequenced from one sample in a study of blood T cell repertoires in COVID-19. Sequencing used immunoSEQ multiplex PCR; TCRdb keeps in-frame clones, though not all of them. The repertoire holds some 130,000 clones, with around nine tenths as singletons. Material for sequencing was peripheral blood. Receptors were obtained from a woman in her seventies with COVID-19, enrolled during active disease.

This clone was seen only once. The chain links TRBV3-1 (or the pseudogene TRBV3-2) to TRBJ2-7; D is perhaps TRBD1 (6 bases). Looked up from germline, CDR1 is LGHDT and CDR2 is YNNKEL (reference sequence). V was clipped by 2 bases and J by 6 bases, with 14 bases between them. The length of the CDR3 is 14 residues. CDR3 loop: CASSQQYRVGEQYF. The CDR3 nucleotides are TGTGCCAGCAGCCAACAATACAGGGTAGGCGAGCAGTACTTC.

The CDR3, as DNA: TGTGCCAGCAGTTCTAGTTCGGGGGTTGGGCCCTACAATGAGCAGTTCTTC. This gives the protein CASSSSSGVGPYNEQFF. V gene TRBV7-6 combines with J gene TRBJ2-1; possibly TRBD2 for D (6 bases). CDR1 is SGHVS and CDR2 is FNYEAQ in the germline V gene. The V and J ends lost 6 bases and 2 bases respectively, with 20 bases between them. CDR3 length: 17 amino acids.

This CDR3 is CASSTSGGFYEQYF. The CDR3 bases are TGTGCCAGTAGCACTAGCGGGGGTTTCTACGAGCAGTACTTC. The gene calls are TRBV19 and TRBJ2-7; 11 bases fit TRBD2. The CDR3 sequence is 14 residues long. V lost 6 bases, J lost 3 bases, and 4 bases stayed unmatched. In germline, CDR1 is LNHDA, CDR2 SQIVND (reference sequence).

The chain employs TRBV4-1 and TRBJ2-7; tentative D call: TRBD2 (5 bases). Deletions cut 0 bases from V and 3 bases from J, with 12 bases between. The CDR3 covers 15 residues. Germline V lookup: CDR1 MGHRA, CDR2 YSYEKL. The CDR3 DNA reads TGCGCCAGCAGCCAAGATTCGGGAAGTAGCTACGAGCAGTACTTC. It translates to CASSQDSGSSYEQYF.

The chain has TRBV28 and TRBJ1-5; 12 nucleotides align to TRBD1. Germline V lookup: CDR1 MDHEN, CDR2 SYDVKM. This CDR3 comprises 15 residues. Unmatched junction bases numbered 5, after V lost 6 bases and J lost 5 bases. CDR3 nucleotide sequence: TGTGCCAGCAGACCGGGACAGGGGGCGGATCAGCCCCAGCATTTT. Translating it yields CASRPGQGADQPQHF. Full variable domain (rest looked up from reference TRBV28 and TRBJ1-5): DVKVTQSSRYLVKRTGEKVFLECVQDMDHENMFWYRQDPGLGLRLIYFSYDVKMKEKGDIPEGYSVSREKKERFSLILESASTNQTSMYLCASRPGQGADQPQHFGDGTRLSIL.

The chain recombines TRBV28 with TRBJ1-1; maybe TRBD1 (5 bases). Trimming pared 6 bases from V and 4 bases from J, leaving 12 bases between. The CDR3 has 13 amino acids. The germline V gene encodes CDR1 MDHEN and CDR2 SYDVKM. The CDR3 spells CASSVPGGTEAFF. CDR3 bases: TGTGCCAGCAGCGTCCCGGGGGGCACTGAAGCTTTCTTT.

CDR3 in amino acids: CASSQEAGSIREKLFF. The CDR3 bases are TGCGCCAGCAGCCAAGAAGCAGGGTCAATACGCGAAAAACTGTTTTTT. The chain uses TRBV4-1 and TRBJ1-4, with D maybe TRBD1 (5 bases). Germline assignment: CDR1 MGHRA and CDR2 YSYEKL. V was trimmed by 0 bases and J by 8 bases, leaving 16 bases between them. The CDR3 sequence is 16 residues long.

The V call is TRBV10-3, the J call TRBJ2-7, with 7 bases identical to TRBD1. The CDR3 is 15 amino acids. J lost 2 bases, V lost 3 bases, and 7 bases had no gene match. The germline CDR1 and CDR2 sequences are ENHRY and SYGVKD. The CDR3 DNA reads as TGTGCCATCAGTGACCCGGGACAGAATCCCTACGAGCAGTACTTC. Encoded protein: CAISDPGQNPYEQYF.

The V call is TRBV27, the J call TRBJ2-3; D is possibly TRBD2 (7 bases). Germline V gene data show CDR1 as MNHEY and CDR2 as SMNVEV (reference sequence). V was trimmed by 5 bases and J by 5 bases, leaving 17 bases between them. The CDR3 sequence is 15 residues long. The CDR3: CASSPRGGRGDTQYF. The CDR3 DNA reads as TGTGCCAGCAGTCCCCGCGGGGGCCGGGGAGATACGCAGTATTTT.

V is TRBV2 and J is TRBJ1-1; the match to TRBD1 covers 7 bases. The CDR3 is 13 amino acids. Germline loops: CDR1 SNHLY, CDR2 FYNNEI. Trimming removed 6 bases from V and 4 bases from J; junction bases left unmatched: 5. The CDR3 sequence is CASRDRMGTEAFF. DNA for the CDR3: TGTGCCAGCAGGGACAGGATGGGCACTGAAGCTTTCTTT.

The CDR3 nucleotides are TGTGCCAGCAGCTTAGGATTCGGCGGGGGGGCCTCCGGGGAGCTGTTTTTT. Translation gives CASSLGFGGGASGELFF. This chain uses TRBV11-2 with TRBJ2-2; 9 bases line up with TRBD2. The CDR3 sequence is 17 residues long. V lost 1 base, J lost 6 bases, and 9 bases stayed unmatched. Germline CDR1 and CDR2: SGHAT and FQNNGV.

This clone was counted a single time. At one boundary the junction diverges from the germline segment, which might be a read error. The chain employs TRBV7-9 and TRBJ2-1; 8 bases match TRBD2. CDR3 length: 15 residues. Per the germline V gene, CDR1 is SEHNR and CDR2 is FQNEAQ (reference sequence). CDR3 protein: CASSIAGSSYNEQFF. CDR3 nucleotide sequence: TGTGCCAGCAGCATAGCGGGGAGCTCCTACAATGAGCAGTTCTTC.

V gene TRBV28 combines with J gene TRBJ2-3, with D maybe TRBD2 (6 bases). V was pared by 6 bases and J by 2 bases, with 12 bases between. CDR3 length equals 14 residues. Germline V gene sequence: CDR1 MDHEN, CDR2 SYDVKM. The CDR3 bases are TGTGCCAGCAGCCCGGGACTTATCACAGATACGCAGTATTTT. Its protein product is CASSPGLITDTQYF.

The chain combines TRBV6-5 with TRBJ1-2, with D uncertain. CDR3 length equals 12 residues. The ends were cut back, 5 bases at V and 7 bases at J, with 11 bases in the middle. Germline CDR1 MNHEY, CDR2 SVGAGI. CDR3 nucleotide sequence: TGTGCCAGCAGTAGGGAGGTTGGTGGCTACACCTTC. Its protein is CASSREVGGYTF.

V is TRBV30 and J is TRBJ2-2; TRBD1 matches at 7 bases. The CDR3 covers 13 residues. CDR1 and CDR2 (germline): GTSNPN, SVGIG (reference sequence). V was pared by 7 bases and J by 4 bases, with 6 bases of the junction left unmatched. CDR3 in amino acids: CASSGQITGELFF. The CDR3 DNA sequence: TGTGCCTCCTCGGGACAGATCACCGGGGAGCTGTTTTTT.

This clone has only one observation. The chain joins TRBV30 to TRBJ1-5; D is uncertain. The CDR3 is 14 residues long. CDR1 is GTSNPN and CDR2 is SVGIG in the germline V gene (reference sequence). Deletions cut 0 bases from V and 0 bases from J, with 6 bases between. The CDR3 spells CAWSVLNSNQPQHF. The CDR3, as DNA: TGTGCCTGGAGTGTACTGAATAGCAATCAGCCCCAGCATTTT.

The chain links TRBV6-1 to TRBJ1-3; a possible D gene is TRBD1 (5 bases). CDR1 is MNHNS, CDR2 SASEGT, per germline. This CDR3 comprises 16 residues. The V gene lost 4 bases and the J gene lost 0 bases, with 13 bases spanning the gap. The CDR3: CASSARQLSSGNTIYF. DNA of the CDR3: TGTGCCAGCAGTGCCCGACAGCTCAGCTCTGGAAACACCATATATTTT.

The chain links TRBV5-4 to TRBJ1-4, with D possibly matching TRBD1 (5 bases). This CDR3 spans 17 amino acids. Germline V CDR1 and CDR2: SGHNT, YYREEE (reference sequence). Trimming cost V 3 bases and J 7 bases, with 22 bases left between them. The CDR3 region has the DNA TGTGCCAGCAGCTCGGGCGAAAGTGGGACTAAGGCTGAAAAACTGTTTTTT. Its protein product is CASSSGESGTKAEKLFF.

The chain joins TRBV5-4 to TRBJ1-3; D not resolved. Per the germline V gene, CDR1 is SGHNT and CDR2 is YYREEE (reference sequence). V shed 2 bases and J shed 0 bases, with 6 bases lying between them. The CDR3 has 14 amino acids. CDR3 nucleotide sequence: TGTGCCAGCAGCTTAGTCGGCTCTGGAAACACCATATATTTT. Translating it yields CASSLVGSGNTIYF.

This chain's CDR3 is CASSPGHNNEQFF. The CDR3, as DNA: TGTGCCAGCTCACCGGGACATAACAATGAGCAGTTCTTC. The V gene is TRBV18, the J gene TRBJ2-1, with a possible D match to TRBD1 (6 bases). The CDR3 contains 13 residues. The ends were cut back, 3 bases at V and 5 bases at J, with 8 bases in the middle. In germline, CDR1 is KGHSH, CDR2 LQKENI.

The J gene is TRBJ2-1, the V gene TRBV30; TRBD1 aligns across 8 bases. Per germline, CDR1 GTSNPN and CDR2 SVGIG (reference sequence). V lost 3 bases, J lost 15 bases, and 7 bases stayed unmatched. The CDR3 covers 11 residues. This CDR3 is CAWSAGGEWFF. The CDR3 DNA reads as TGTGCCTGGAGCGCAGGGGGCGAGTGGTTCTTC.

The genes are TRBV2 and TRBJ1-6, with a possible D match to TRBD1 (6 bases). Between the trimmed V and J ends, which lost 7 bases and 8 bases, there was a span of 12 bases. CDR1 is SNHLY, CDR2 FYNNEI, per germline. The length of the CDR3 is 13 residues. The CDR3 sequence: CASNLGADSPLHF. CDR3 bases: TGTGCCAGCAACCTGGGGGCTGATTCACCCCTCCACTTT.

V usage is TRBV28 and J usage is TRBJ2-1; 8 nucleotides align to TRBD2. The germline gives CDR1 MDHEN, CDR2 SYDVKM. J lost 6 bases, V lost 10 bases, and 11 bases had no gene match. The CDR3 extends over 14 amino acids. The CDR3 coding sequence is TGTGCCACTCTCCGGGGGGGGATGGGCAATGAGCAGTTCTTC. Residues: CATLRGGMGNEQFF. Drawing the rest from reference TRBV28 and TRBJ2-1, the complete variable domain is DVKVTQSSRYLVKRTGEKVFLECVQDMDHENMFWYRQDPGLGLRLIYFSYDVKMKEKGDIPEGYSVSREKKERFSLILESASTNQTSMYLCATLRGGMGNEQFFGPGTRLTVL.

V is TRBV2 and J is TRBJ2-5; 7 nucleotides line up with TRBD1. Germline trimming cut 2 bases from V and 3 bases from J; bases unmatched to any gene: 3. From germline, CDR1 is SNHLY and CDR2 FYNNEI. The CDR3 contains 14 residues. As DNA, the CDR3 is TGTGCCAGCAGTGAAATCACAGGGGAAGAGACCCAGTACTTC. Translation: CASSEITGEETQYF.

This sequence joins TRBV7-2 and TRBJ2-7; tentative D call: TRBD1 (6 bases). V was cut by 5 bases and J by 1 base, with 21 bases left in between. CDR3 length: 17 amino acids. The germline V gene has CDR1 SGHTA and CDR2 FQGNSA. CDR3 bases: TGTGCCAGCAGCCCGCCACTCCAGGGGAACCCGTCCTACGAGCAGTACTTC. It encodes CASSPPLQGNPSYEQYF.

This clone appeared once. The rearrangement links TRBV5-5 to TRBJ1-1; D uncertain. This CDR3 region has 15 residues. The ends were cut back, 2 bases at V and 5 bases at J, with 16 bases in the middle. Per the germline V gene, CDR1 is SGHKS and CDR2 is YYEKEE (reference sequence). CDR3 sequence: CASSLLNLVGTEAFF. The CDR3 region has the DNA TGTGCCAGCAGCTTATTAAACCTTGTCGGTACTGAAGCTTTCTTT.

V is TRBV2 and J is TRBJ1-1; 9 bases are a match to TRBD1. The CDR3 totals 15 residues. With 5 bases clipped from V and 10 bases from J, the junction kept 14 bases outside the gene matches. CDR1 is SNHLY, CDR2 FYNNEI, per germline. The chain's CDR3 is CASSPTGGPILRAFF. The DNA for the CDR3 is TGTGCCAGCAGTCCGACAGGGGGGCCCATACTGAGAGCTTTCTTT.

This sequence joins TRBV28 and TRBJ2-7, with D possibly matching TRBD2 (7 bases). Per the germline V gene, CDR1 is MDHEN and CDR2 is SYDVKM. The CDR3 is made up of 16 amino acids. The V gene lost 3 bases and the J gene lost 0 bases, with 15 bases spanning the gap. The CDR3 bases are TGTGCCAGCAGTTTCTTTAAGGGGGGGCTCTCCTACGAGCAGTACTTC. Amino acid sequence: CASSFFKGGLSYEQYF.

This chain links TRBV6-2 or TRBV6-3 with TRBJ1-1, with 10 bases matching TRBD1. With V trimmed by 7 bases and J by 7 bases, 6 bases remained unmatched. Germline assignment: CDR1 MNHEY and CDR2 SVGEGT. The CDR3 runs to 13 residues. The DNA for the CDR3 is TGTGCCAGCAACCCGACAGGGGGCAATGAAGCTTTCTTT. The encoded protein is CASNPTGGNEAFF.

CDR3 sequence: CASSQDGGGRGNEKLFF. CDR3 DNA: TGCGCCAGCAGCCAAGATGGGGGCGGCAGGGGTAATGAAAAACTGTTTTTT. This chain uses TRBV4-1 with TRBJ1-4; perhaps TRBD1 as D (6 bases). Trimming took off 0 bases at V and 4 bases at J, with 15 bases between the two ends. Germline assignment: CDR1 MGHRA and CDR2 YSYEKL. The length of the CDR3 is 17 residues.

The chain links TRBV7-9 to TRBJ1-1; D gene uncertain. CDR1 is SEHNR, CDR2 FQNEAQ, per germline (reference sequence). Trimming removed 1 base at V and 8 bases at J, with 2 bases between. The CDR3 has 10 residues. CDR3 protein: CASSLVEAFF. In DNA form, the CDR3 reads TGTGCCAGCAGCTTAGTAGAAGCTTTCTTT.

The V call is TRBV7-2, the J call TRBJ2-3, with 11 nucleotides matching TRBD2. This CDR3 is 16 amino acids long. The germline V gene has CDR1 SGHTA and CDR2 FQGNSA. Trimming at V came to 5 bases and at J to 5 bases, leaving 9 bases not matched to a gene. CDR3 nucleotides: TGTGCCAGCAGCGTGGGAATAGCGGGGGGGCGAGATACGCAGTATTTT. Translation gives CASSVGIAGGRDTQYF.